One sample yielded the 21 T cell receptor beta chains listed below, sequenced in a study of T cells expressing NK-cell markers. Following a re-call of the 5' RACE reads, TCRdb has one entry per CDR3 protein and lacks DNA. The sample includes about 160,000 distinct CDR3 sequences. The source material was blood T cells: a sorted CD56 or NKG2C T cell subset, CD4+ or CD8+ T cells, or bulk PBMC T cells (not recorded which). Source of these receptors: a man aged 18-70 years in good health.

The chain links TRBV5-6 to TRBJ2-5; TCRdb calls TRBD1, which cannot be checked without DNA. Germline CDR1 reads SGHDT; CDR2 reads YYEEEE. The CDR3 is 15 amino acids. Here the CDR3 reads CASSATGTLGETQYF.

The V and J genes are TRBV12-3 or TRBV12-4 and TRBJ1-5. The CDR3 extends over 14 amino acids. The CDR3 is CASMVGWGNQPQHF.

The chain couples TRBV19 to TRBJ2-7; as DNA is missing, the TRBD1 call by TCRdb cannot be tested. There are 15 residues in the CDR3. The V gene's germline CDR1 is LNHDA and CDR2 SQIVND (reference sequence). This chain's CDR3 is CASSIRTGSSYEQYF.

The chain couples TRBV19 to TRBJ2-1. Germline loops: CDR1 LNHDA, CDR2 SQIVND (reference sequence). This CDR3 contains 15 residues. The CDR3 loop reads CASSISGRPYNEQFF.

The CDR3 here is CASSPGQGAGAGELFF. This chain connects TRBV12-3 or TRBV12-4 to TRBJ2-2; TCRdb picks TRBD1, but there is no DNA to check that call. There are 16 residues in the CDR3.

This sequence joins TRBV28 and TRBJ2-3; TCRdb's D call, TRBD2, is unchecked because there is no DNA. The length of the CDR3 is 16 residues. Germline CDR1 reads MDHEN; CDR2 reads SYDVKM. CDR3 sequence reads: CASSLTGTSVQDTQYF.

The J gene is TRBJ2-7, the V gene TRBV27; no DNA is available, so the TRBD1 call from TCRdb remains unchecked. Germline CDR1 and CDR2: MNHEY and SMNVEV (reference sequence). CDR3 length: 15 residues. CDR3: CASSVGDGSAYEQYF.

The chain links TRBV19 to TRBJ2-1. This CDR3 comprises 12 residues. Germline-derived CDR1 and CDR2 are LNHDA and SQIVND (reference sequence). CDR3 region: CASETGDNEQFF. Using reference TRBV19 and TRBJ2-1 for the parts outside the CDR3, the full variable domain is DGGITQSPKYLFRKEGQNVTLSCEQNLNHDAMYWYRQDPGQGLRLIYYSQIVNDFQKGDIAEGYSVSREKKESFPLTVTSAQKNPTAFYLCASETGDNEQFFGPGTRLTVL.

The chain uses TRBV27 and TRBJ1-4. Looked up from germline, CDR1 is MNHEY and CDR2 is SMNVEV (reference sequence). This CDR3 region has 14 residues. This CDR3 is CASGLGVWGEKLFF.

This rearrangement joins TRBV20-1 to TRBJ2-3. Germline CDR1 DFQATT, CDR2 SNEGSKA (reference sequence). The CDR3 is 17 amino acids. CDR3 protein: CSAVGLADFPSTDTQYF.

This sequence joins TRBV13 and TRBJ2-7; TCRdb's assignment of TRBD1 cannot be checked, as there is no DNA. Germline V gene sequence: CDR1 PRHDT, CDR2 FYEKMQ (reference sequence). The CDR3 extends over 14 amino acids. CDR3 in amino acids: CASSSRGGPHEQYF.

The chain links TRBV27 to TRBJ2-1. This CDR3 contains 16 residues. Germline V lookup: CDR1 MNHEY, CDR2 SMNVEV (reference sequence). CDR3 loop: CASSGTEGLPYNEQFF.

The genes are TRBV7-9 and TRBJ2-5; TCRdb's D call, TRBD1, is unchecked because there is no DNA. The V gene's germline CDR1 is SEHNR and CDR2 FQNEAQ (reference sequence). The CDR3 totals 16 residues. The CDR3: CASSLTGAGYQETQYF.

This chain connects TRBV6-5 to TRBJ2-1; TCRdb's D call of TRBD1 is untestable without DNA. Germline CDR1 MNHEY, CDR2 SVGAGI. This CDR3 comprises 14 residues. CDR3 in amino acids: CASSSGTGVIEQFF.

J is TRBJ2-3 and V is TRBV14; no DNA is available, so the TRBD1 call from TCRdb remains unchecked. Germline lookup yields CDR1 SGHDN and CDR2 FVKESK. The CDR3 is 18 amino acids. CDR3 in amino acids: CASSQPLGRRTDTDTQYF.

The V and J genes are TRBV2 and TRBJ1-1; TCRdb outputs TRBD1, but without DNA this stays unchecked. Germline lookup yields CDR1 SNHLY and CDR2 FYNNEI. The CDR3 extends over 15 amino acids. CDR3: CASSEPQGQNTEAFF. The complete variable domain, with remaining parts taken from reference TRBV2 and TRBJ1-1, reads EPEVTQTPSHQVTQMGQEVILRCVPISNHLYFYWYRQILGQKVEFLVSFYNNEISEKSEIFDDQFSVERPDGSNFTLKIRSTKLEDSAMYFCASSEPQGQNTEAFFGQGTRLTVV.

The J gene is TRBJ2-5, the V gene TRBV20-1; TCRdb lists TRBD2, though no DNA is available to test this call. The length of the CDR3 is 16 residues. The V gene's germline CDR1 is DFQATT and CDR2 SNEGSKA (reference sequence). The CDR3 reads CSARDSGLAEQETQYF.

The chain has TRBV9 and TRBJ2-5; TCRdb reports TRBD1, a call that lacks DNA to check it against. Germline V gene lookup returns CDR1 SGDLS and CDR2 YYNGEE. The CDR3 is 14 residues long. The CDR3 spells CASSERQRLGTQYF.

The chain combines TRBV28 with TRBJ1-6; TCRdb gives TRBD1 as the D gene, but with no DNA this cannot be confirmed. The CDR3 loop spans 14 amino acids. Germline assignment: CDR1 MDHEN and CDR2 SYDVKM. This chain's CDR3 is CASSLRGWDSPLHF.

The chain uses TRBV7-9 and TRBJ2-3; the D gene TCRdb calls, TRBD2, cannot be checked with no DNA. CDR1 is SEHNR, CDR2 FQNEAQ, per germline (reference sequence). This CDR3 contains 14 residues. This chain's CDR3 is CASSPRTGGDTQYF.

The chain recombines TRBV9 with TRBJ2-3. The CDR3 is 17 amino acids. Looked up from germline, CDR1 is SGDLS and CDR2 is YYNGEE. The CDR3 region is CASSLHPSAGGTDTQYF. The full variable domain, its missing parts supplied by reference TRBV9 and TRBJ2-3, is DSGVTQTPKHLITATGQRVTLRCSPRSGDLSVYWYQQSLDQGLQFLIQYYNGEERAKGNILERFSAQQFPDLHSELNLSSLELGDSALYFCASSLHPSAGGTDTQYFGPGTRLTVL.